The T cell receptor beta chain described here comes from a study of T cells in tuberculosis. Study details: The T cells targeted glucose monomycolate, a mycobacterial lipid, via CD1B. General observations from the study: Samples were chosen by availability of cryopreserved specimens. Smaller alpha distances in active tuberculosis partly reflected shorter CDR3-alpha lengths.

This clone occurred once. The target antigen is unknown. Method: immunoSEQ multiplex PCR; TCRdb's copy keeps in-frame clones and lacks some. The profile shows about 24,000 clones, roughly 95% of them singletons. Each donor contributed 95,000 or so T cells on average, unsorted. The CDR3 totals 16 residues. Germline assignment: CDR1 SGHNT and CDR2 YYREEE (reference sequence). J gave up 7 bases and V 2 bases, and 9 bases lay outside the gene matches. Sequences were obtained from PBMCs. The gene calls are TRBV5-4 and TRBJ2-1, with 10 bases identical to TRBD1. The source is a donor between 5 and 29 years old with latent tuberculosis or without tuberculosis infection. DNA for the CDR3: TGTGCCAGCAGCTTTACCGGGACAGGGGTAAGGAATGAGCAGTTCTTC. Residues: CASSFTGTGVRNEQFF.